Following are 27 T cell receptor beta chains from one sample sequenced in a study of T cell responses to AZD1222 COVID-19 vaccine. The assay was immunoSEQ multiplex PCR, and TCRdb's table has in-frame clones only and misses some. Of about 120,000 clones in the sample, 80% to 95% were seen once. The source was peripheral blood, collected 28 days after the second AZD1222 dose. These receptor sequences come from an adult who received the AZD1222 COVID-19 vaccine.

The chain is built from TRBV11-2 and TRBJ2-7; perhaps D is TRBD1 or TRBD2 (5 bases each). Germline V gene lookup returns CDR1 SGHAT and CDR2 FQNNGV. This CDR3 is built from 12 residues. Trimming left V 4 bases short and J 7 bases short, with 11 bases between. Here the CDR3 DNA reads TGTGCCAGCAGCTCCCGGGACCGTGAGCAGTACTTC. It codes for CASSSRDREQYF.

The chain has TRBV7-9 and TRBJ2-2, with a possible D match to TRBD1 (6 bases). V shed 5 bases and J shed 7 bases, with 11 bases lying between them. Germline V lookup: CDR1 SEHNR, CDR2 FQNEAQ (reference sequence). The CDR3 length is 13 residues. The CDR3 DNA follows: TGTGCCAGCAGCCAGGGGACGGACGGGGAGCTGTTTTTT. It encodes CASSQGTDGELFF.

A note on this clone: This specimen includes other DNA sequences encoding the same CDR3. The chain carries TRBV10-2 and TRBJ1-1; 7 positions agree with TRBD1. The V gene's germline CDR1 is WSHSY and CDR2 SAAADI. The CDR3 contains 15 residues. Unmatched junction bases numbered 4, after V lost 1 base and J lost 2 bases. This CDR3 is CASSEWQGENTEAFF. The CDR3 nucleotides are TGCGCCAGCAGTGAGTGGCAGGGGGAAAACACTGAAGCTTTCTTT.

The chain uses TRBV11-2 and TRBJ2-5, with a weak D call TRBD2 (6 bases). The germline V gene encodes CDR1 SGHAT and CDR2 FQNNGV. V was cut by 5 bases and J by 5 bases, with 21 bases left in between. This CDR3 contains 16 residues. DNA of the CDR3: TGTGCCAGCAGCCCCTGGTTGGGGGGTGGTGGGGAGACCCAGTACTTC. Protein: CASSPWLGGGGETQYF.

The sample holds one count of this clone. This chain connects TRBV7-8 to TRBJ2-2; 8 positions match TRBD1. V lost 3 bases, J lost 1 base, and 7 bases stayed unmatched. Germline values: CDR1 SGHVS, CDR2 FQNEAQ. This CDR3 is 17 amino acids long. The CDR3: CASSFRTGPLNTGELFF. In DNA, the CDR3 is TGTGCCAGCAGCTTTAGGACAGGGCCTTTGAACACCGGGGAGCTGTTTTTT.

This rearrangement joins TRBV4-2 to TRBJ1-4, with D tentatively TRBD1 (6 bases). Germline V lookup: CDR1 LGHNA, CDR2 YNFKEQ. This CDR3 contains 16 residues. Trimming removed 1 base from V and 1 base from J, with 10 bases in between. CDR3 loop: CASSQAGQLTNEKLFF. CDR3 sequence (DNA): TGTGCCAGCAGCCAAGCAGGACAGTTAACTAATGAAAAACTGTTTTTT.

This chain uses TRBV15 with TRBJ1-3; D possibly corresponds to TRBD1 (5 bases). This CDR3 has 18 amino acids. The germline V gene has CDR1 LNHNV and CDR2 YYDKDF (reference sequence). V dropped 3 bases and J dropped 0 bases, with 18 bases sitting between them. The DNA for the CDR3 is TGTGCCACCAGCAGCGAGGGACGAGGGACCGTCTCTGGAAACACCATATATTTT. Encoded protein: CATSSEGRGTVSGNTIYF.

The rearrangement joins TRBV7-8 to TRBJ2-5; perhaps TRBD1 as D (6 bases). Germline CDR1 and CDR2: SGHVS and FQNEAQ. Trimming stripped 5 bases from V and 4 bases from J, with 11 bases between. There are 13 residues in the CDR3. CDR3 nucleotide sequence: TGTGCCAGCAGCCGCAGGGGATTAGAGACCCAGTACTTC. It yields the protein CASSRRGLETQYF.

The chain joins TRBV10-3 to TRBJ2-3, with TRBD2 matching over 8 bases. The CDR3 loop spans 16 amino acids. V lost 3 bases and J lost 4; bases outside the gene matches: 9. Germline V CDR1 and CDR2: ENHRY, SYGVKD. The CDR3 nucleotides read TGTGCCATCAGTGAACGGGGGGGCTTTCTCGCAGATACGCAGTATTTT. Translation gives CAISERGGFLADTQYF.

This clone was found a few times. The CDR3: CASSTSGGGGVAEAFF. As DNA, the CDR3 is TGTGCCAGCAGTACCTCGGGAGGGGGAGGGGTCGCTGAAGCTTTCTTT. This chain joins TRBV6-6 and TRBJ1-1, with a tentative D call TRBD1 (6 bases). The CDR3 covers 16 residues. The germline gives CDR1 MNHNY, CDR2 SVGAGI (reference sequence). Trimming left V 5 bases short and J 6 bases short, with 22 bases between.

The chain has TRBV3-1 (or the pseudogene TRBV3-2) and TRBJ1-1; possibly TRBD1 for D (6 bases). With 6 bases removed from V and 5 bases from J, the gap between germline ends came to 16 bases. Germline loops: CDR1 LGHDT, CDR2 YNNKEL (reference sequence). The CDR3 spans 14 residues. CDR3 loop: CASRVRGASTEAFF. CDR3 nucleotide sequence: TGTGCCAGCAGGGTCAGGGGCGCGAGTACTGAAGCTTTCTTT.

Only one count was recorded for this clone. The V and J genes are TRBV7-2 and TRBJ2-5; 10 bases line up with TRBD1. The germline gives CDR1 SGHTA, CDR2 FQGNSA. With V trimmed by 5 bases and J by 5 bases, 5 bases remained unmatched. This CDR3 comprises 14 residues. In nucleotides, the CDR3 is TGTGCCAGCAGCCTGACAGGGGGCGGCGAGACCCAGTACTTC. It yields the protein CASSLTGGGETQYF.

The rearrangement links TRBV5-8 to TRBJ1-5, with no clear D. The germline CDR1 and CDR2 sequences are SGHTS and YDEGEE. The CDR3 has 13 residues. With 2 bases removed from V and 5 bases from J, the gap between germline ends came to 8 bases. CDR3 DNA sequence: TGTGCCAGCAGCTTAATGAGGGATCAGCCCCAGCATTTT. Its translation is CASSLMRDQPQHF.

The chain joins TRBV6-2 or TRBV6-3 to TRBJ2-5; no definite D call. Germline V lookup: CDR1 MNHEY, CDR2 SVGEGT. The CDR3 extends over 13 amino acids. V was pared by 0 bases and J by 5 bases, with 7 bases between. CDR3 DNA: TGTGCCAGCAGTTACTCGGAAACCGAGACCCAGTACTTC. Protein: CASSYSETETQYF.

The genes are TRBV5-1 and TRBJ2-3; D may be TRBD1 (5 bases). Germline assignment: CDR1 SGHRS and CDR2 YFSETQ. Between the trimmed V and J ends, which lost 0 bases and 4 bases, there was a span of 9 bases. This CDR3 spans 14 amino acids. The CDR3 region has the DNA TGCGCCAGCAGCTTGGAATCAGGGTCAGATACGCAGTATTTT. It is translated as CASSLESGSDTQYF.

The genes are TRBV4-3 and TRBJ1-4; 8 nucleotides agree with TRBD1. The CDR3 sequence is 16 residues long. V lost 3 bases, J lost 8 bases, and 11 bases stayed unmatched. From germline, CDR1 is LGHNA and CDR2 YSLEER. The CDR3 protein is CASSQDRQGIREKLFF. The CDR3 nucleotides read TGCGCCAGCAGCCAGGACCGACAGGGGATTCGAGAAAAACTGTTTTTT.

Worth noting for this clone: A read error may account for a junction end that differs from germline. The chain joins TRBV7-7 to TRBJ2-1; D remains ambiguous. The CDR3 loop spans 17 amino acids. Germline CDR1 and CDR2: SSHAT and FNYEAQ (reference sequence). The CDR3 here is CASSLGPTGRSYNEQFF. Written as DNA, the CDR3 is TGTGCTAGCAGCTTAGGTCCGACCGGGCGCTCCTACAATGAGCAGTTCTTC.

The chain employs TRBV7-2 and TRBJ2-3; D perhaps matches TRBD1 (6 bases). Germline CDR1 and CDR2: SGHTA and FQGNSA. CDR3 length equals 15 residues. The V and J ends lost 1 base and 4 bases respectively, with 12 bases between them. CDR3 in amino acids: CASSLGHTGPDTQYF. In DNA, the CDR3 is TGTGCCAGCAGCTTAGGGCATACAGGGCCAGATACGCAGTATTTT.

This clone has a single count. At the DNA level, this CDR3 is encoded by other sequences in the same sample as well. V usage is TRBV5-1 and J usage is TRBJ2-1; 8 nucleotides align to TRBD1. Losses at the gene ends were 2 bases for V and 4 bases for J; bases not matched to a gene: 5. Looked up from germline, CDR1 is SGHRS and CDR2 is YFSETQ. This CDR3 comprises 15 residues. The CDR3 here is CASSFTGGTYNEQFF. The CDR3 region has the DNA TGCGCCAGCAGCTTTACAGGGGGAACATACAATGAGCAGTTCTTC.

The chain combines TRBV9 with TRBJ1-2; D unclear. Germline CDR1 reads SGDLS; CDR2 reads YYNGEE. Between the trimmed V and J ends, which lost 0 bases and 7 bases, there was a span of 10 bases. This CDR3 has 13 amino acids. The CDR3 region is CASSVGGESGYTF. The CDR3 DNA reads as TGTGCCAGCAGCGTAGGCGGGGAGAGTGGCTACACCTTC.

J is TRBJ2-1 and V is TRBV5-6; D unclear. Germline V gene sequence: CDR1 SGHDT, CDR2 YYEEEE. The CDR3 consists of 15 residues. V was pared by 4 bases and J by 0 bases, with 11 bases between. The CDR3 spells CASSNGVSSYNEQFF. In nucleotides, the CDR3 is TGTGCCAGCAGCAACGGAGTCAGCTCCTACAATGAGCAGTTCTTC. The whole variable domain, remainder taken from reference TRBV5-6 and TRBJ2-1, is DAGVTQSPTHLIKTRGQQVTLRCSPKSGHDTVSWYQQALGQGPQFIFQYYEEEERQRGNFPDRFSGHQFPNYSSELNVNALLLGDSALYLCASSNGVSSYNEQFFGPGTRLTVL.

This chain joins TRBV7-2 and TRBJ2-6, with 7 bases identical to TRBD1. The CDR3 has 17 residues. Germline CDR1 is SGHTA and CDR2 is FQGNSA. Unmatched junction bases numbered 9, after V lost 6 bases and J lost 1 base. The CDR3 DNA reads as TGTGCCAGCAGTTCCGGGACAGAGGGATCTGGGGCCAACGTCCTGACTTTC. This encodes CASSSGTEGSGANVLTF.

The DNA of the CDR3 is TGTGCCAGCAGCTCGCACAGGGGGCCATACGAGCAGTACTTC. Translation gives CASSSHRGPYEQYF. The V call is TRBV9, the J call TRBJ2-7, with 9 positions matching TRBD1. Germline trimming cut 4 bases from V and 4 bases from J; bases unmatched to any gene: 6. Germline lookup yields CDR1 SGDLS and CDR2 YYNGEE. The CDR3 contains 14 residues.

V and J are TRBV6-5 and TRBJ1-1; D ambiguous. In germline, CDR1 is MNHEY, CDR2 SVGAGI. Trimming cost V 2 bases and J 3 bases, with 7 bases left between them. The CDR3 is made up of 13 amino acids. CDR3 bases: TGTGCCAGCAGTTACGAAACTTACACTGAAGCTTTCTTT. Amino acids: CASSYETYTEAFF.

The J gene is TRBJ2-7, the V gene TRBV13; no reliable D call. The CDR3 length is 11 residues. With 6 bases removed from V and 3 bases from J, the gap between germline ends came to 6 bases. The germline V gene encodes CDR1 PRHDT and CDR2 FYEKMQ (reference sequence). The CDR3 spells CASSQRYEQYF. The CDR3 DNA reads TGTGCCAGCAGTCAACGCTACGAGCAGTACTTC.

The chain recombines TRBV20-1 with TRBJ1-1; no firm D call. This CDR3 has 10 amino acids. V lost 4 bases, J lost 6 bases, and 6 bases lay in between. Germline CDR1 reads DFQATT; CDR2 reads SNEGSKA (reference sequence). CDR3 amino acids: CSATRAEAFF. CDR3 nucleotide sequence: TGCAGTGCTACCCGGGCTGAAGCTTTCTTT.

The rearrangement links TRBV18 to TRBJ2-3; D ambiguous. Germline CDR1 reads KGHSH; CDR2 reads LQKENI. This CDR3 region has 14 residues. Trimming removed 3 bases at V and 2 bases at J, with 9 bases between. The CDR3 DNA reads as TGTGCCAGCTCACCTCCAGGTACCACAGATACGCAGTATTTT. Its translation is CASSPPGTTDTQYF. Filled out from reference TRBV18 and TRBJ2-3, the complete variable domain reads NAGVMQNPRHLVRRRGQEARLRCSPMKGHSHVYWYRQLPEEGLKFMVYLQKENIIDESGMPKERFSAEFPKEGPSILRIQQVVRGDSAAYFCASSPPGTTDTQYFGPGTRLTVL.